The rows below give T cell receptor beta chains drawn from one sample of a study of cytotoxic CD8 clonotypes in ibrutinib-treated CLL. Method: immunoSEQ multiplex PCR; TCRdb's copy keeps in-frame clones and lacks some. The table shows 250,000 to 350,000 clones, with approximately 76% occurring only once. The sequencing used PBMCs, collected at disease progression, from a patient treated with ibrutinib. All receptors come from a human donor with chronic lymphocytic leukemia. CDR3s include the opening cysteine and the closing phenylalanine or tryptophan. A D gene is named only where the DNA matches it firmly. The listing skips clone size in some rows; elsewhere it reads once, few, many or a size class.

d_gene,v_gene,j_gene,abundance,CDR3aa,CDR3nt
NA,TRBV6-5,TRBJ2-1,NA,CASSYGGLGTYNEQFF,TGTGCCAGCAGTTACGGGGGGTTAGGAACCTACAATGAGCAGTTCTTC
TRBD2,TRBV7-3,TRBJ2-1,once,CASRSAGDEQFF,TGTGCCAGCAGGTCAGCGGGAGATGAGCAGTTCTTC
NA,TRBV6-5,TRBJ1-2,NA,CASSYRGENYGYTF,TGTGCCAGCAGTTACCGAGGTGAAAACTATGGCTACACCTTC
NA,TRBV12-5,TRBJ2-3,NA,CASGATVPYTDTQYF,TGTGCTAGTGGAGCGACAGTGCCTTACACAGATACGCAGTATTTT
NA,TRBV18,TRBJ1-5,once,CASSPWQADQPQHF,TGTGCCAGCTCACCATGGCAGGCAGATCAGCCCCAGCATTTT
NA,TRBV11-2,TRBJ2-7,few,CASSLGRLQGYSYEQYF,TGTGCCAGCAGCTTAGGCCGTCTACAGGGATACTCCTACGAGCAGTACTTC
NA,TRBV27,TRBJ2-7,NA,CASSLGSPSEQYF,TGTGCCAGCAGTTTAGGTTCTCCTTCCGAGCAGTACTTC
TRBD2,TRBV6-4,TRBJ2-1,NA,CASSPRTSGTPGGNEQFF,TGTGCCAGCAGTCCCCGGACTAGCGGGACCCCTGGAGGTAATGAGCAGTTCTTC
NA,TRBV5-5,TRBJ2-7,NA,CASLEDLGGHEQYF,TGTGCCAGCCTAGAGGACTTAGGAGGCCACGAGCAGTACTTC
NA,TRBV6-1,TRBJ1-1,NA,CASHLSGEAFF,TGTGCCAGCCACCTTTCGGGTGAAGCTTTCTTT
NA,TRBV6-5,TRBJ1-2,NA,CASSYGASYYGYTF,TGTGCCAGCAGCTATGGGGCCAGTTATTATGGCTACACCTTC
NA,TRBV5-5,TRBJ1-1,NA,CASSLEFVGGIDTEAFF,TGTGCCAGCAGCTTGGAATTTGTTGGGGGGATCGACACTGAAGCTTTCTTT
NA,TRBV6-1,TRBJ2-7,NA,CASSVLRVEQYF,TGTGCCAGCAGTGTGCTGAGGGTCGAGCAGTACTTC
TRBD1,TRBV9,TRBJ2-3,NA,CASSVVFGGQGTDTQYF,TGTGCCAGCAGCGTAGTTTTTGGGGGACAGGGCACAGATACGCAGTATTTT
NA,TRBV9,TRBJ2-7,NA,CASSVDEGWGEQYF,TGTGCCAGCAGCGTAGATGAGGGCTGGGGCGAGCAGTACTTC
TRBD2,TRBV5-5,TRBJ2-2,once,CASSVTGTTPGELFF,TGTGCCAGCAGCGTAACCGGGACTACACCCGGGGAGCTGTTTTTT
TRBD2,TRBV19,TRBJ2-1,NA,CASSIVAGPKVSFF,TGTGCCAGTAGTATAGTAGCGGGACCCAAGGTGTCCTTCTTC
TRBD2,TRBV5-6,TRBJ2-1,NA,CASALGGSFSNRGEQFF,TGTGCCAGCGCCCTTGGCGGGAGTTTCTCCAATCGCGGTGAGCAGTTCTTC
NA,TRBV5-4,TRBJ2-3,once,CASSLAAATRGLNTQYF,TGTGCCAGCAGCCTGGCTGCTGCGACTAGGGGGCTAAATACGCAGTATTTT
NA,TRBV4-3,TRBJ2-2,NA,CASSQGVSLTGELFF,TGCGCCAGCAGCCAAGGAGTTAGCTTAACCGGGGAGCTGTTTTTT
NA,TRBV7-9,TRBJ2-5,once,CASSFGMRGYEETQYF,TGTGCCAGCAGCTTTGGTATGAGGGGATACGAAGAGACCCAGTACTTC
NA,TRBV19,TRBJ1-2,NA,CASSAGFYGYTF,TGTGCCAGTAGTGCGGGTTTCTATGGCTACACCTTC